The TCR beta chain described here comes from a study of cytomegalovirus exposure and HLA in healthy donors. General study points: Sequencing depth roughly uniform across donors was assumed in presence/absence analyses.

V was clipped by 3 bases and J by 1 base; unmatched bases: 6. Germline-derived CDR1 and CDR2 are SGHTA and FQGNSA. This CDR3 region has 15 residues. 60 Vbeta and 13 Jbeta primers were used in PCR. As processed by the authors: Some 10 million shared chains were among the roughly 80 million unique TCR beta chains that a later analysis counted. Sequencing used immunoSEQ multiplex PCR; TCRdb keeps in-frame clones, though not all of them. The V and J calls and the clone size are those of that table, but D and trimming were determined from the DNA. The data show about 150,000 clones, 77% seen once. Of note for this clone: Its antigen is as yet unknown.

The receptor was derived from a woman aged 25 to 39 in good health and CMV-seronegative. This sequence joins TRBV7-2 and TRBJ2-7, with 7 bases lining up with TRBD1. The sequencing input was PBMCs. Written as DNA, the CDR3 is TGTGCCAGCAGCTTCGAGCAGGGGGAGTCCTACGAGCAGTACTTC. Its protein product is CASSFEQGESYEQYF.